The source of this T cell receptor beta chain is a study of PD-L1 blockade in urothelial cancer. On the study more broadly: Of some 30 patients, about two dozen were males with bladder-origin urothelial cancer.

Notes on the study in general: A below-median TCR clonality in blood before treatment predicted better survival.

Time point described: pretreatment peripheral blood. The patients' disease, urothelial carcinoma, was locally advanced or metastatic. Remarks on this clone: Its antigen is undetermined.

TCRdb's copy holds only in-frame clones and misses some; the assay was immunoSEQ multiplex PCR. The profile shows fewer than 85,000 clones, roughly 84% of them singletons. This clonotype was sampled from an older woman with urothelial cancer. Source: PBMCs, taken around atezolizumab (anti-PD-L1) treatment.

Here the CDR3 DNA reads TGCGCCAGCAGTGTTAACAGCCCCTACGAGCAGTACTTC. Amino acid sequence: CASSVNSPYEQYF. This chain joins TRBV10-2 and TRBJ2-7, with D uncertain. Trimming cost V 4 bases and J 2 bases, with 9 bases left between them. The germline V gene encodes CDR1 WSHSY and CDR2 SAAADI. This CDR3 region has 13 residues.